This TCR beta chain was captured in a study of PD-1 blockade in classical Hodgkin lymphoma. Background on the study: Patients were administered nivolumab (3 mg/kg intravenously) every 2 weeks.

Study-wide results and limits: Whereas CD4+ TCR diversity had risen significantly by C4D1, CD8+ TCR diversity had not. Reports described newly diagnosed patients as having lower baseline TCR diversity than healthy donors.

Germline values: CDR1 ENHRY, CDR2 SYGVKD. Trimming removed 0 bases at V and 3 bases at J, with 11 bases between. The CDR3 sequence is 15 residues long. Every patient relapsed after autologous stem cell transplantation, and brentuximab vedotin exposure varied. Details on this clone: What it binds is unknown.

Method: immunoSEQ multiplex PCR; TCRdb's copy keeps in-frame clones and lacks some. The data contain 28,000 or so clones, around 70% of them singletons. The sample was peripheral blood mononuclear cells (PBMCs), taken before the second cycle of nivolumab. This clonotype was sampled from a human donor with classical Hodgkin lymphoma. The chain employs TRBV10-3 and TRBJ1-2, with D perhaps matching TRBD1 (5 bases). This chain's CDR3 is CAISESAGEDYGYTF. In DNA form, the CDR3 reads TGTGCCATCAGTGAGTCTGCGGGGGAGGACTATGGCTACACCTTC.